This T cell receptor beta chain was captured in a study of T-cell reconstitution after alpha-beta-depleted transplantation in children. Many counts were recorded for this clonotype. This CDR3 has 16 amino acids. V lost 3 bases to trimming and J lost 2 bases; unmatched junction nucleotides: 3. The germline gives CDR1 SGHTA, CDR2 FQGNSA. Preparing the TCRbeta library involved the use of unique molecular identifiers. TCRdb called the PCR reads again in MiXCR, with one record for every CDR3 protein. This table has about 610,000 distinct CDR3 sequences, about 10% appearing once. Sequenced here: PBMCs from the stem cell graft donor, sampled from the stem cell graft. The source is a human donor who donated a stem cell graft to a child with acute myeloid leukemia. V is TRBV7-2 and J is TRBJ2-1; 11 nucleotides agree with TRBD2. The CDR3 DNA reads TGTGCCAGCAGCTTCACTAGCGGGAGAACCTACAATGAGCAGTTCTTC. Protein: CASSFTSGRTYNEQFF.